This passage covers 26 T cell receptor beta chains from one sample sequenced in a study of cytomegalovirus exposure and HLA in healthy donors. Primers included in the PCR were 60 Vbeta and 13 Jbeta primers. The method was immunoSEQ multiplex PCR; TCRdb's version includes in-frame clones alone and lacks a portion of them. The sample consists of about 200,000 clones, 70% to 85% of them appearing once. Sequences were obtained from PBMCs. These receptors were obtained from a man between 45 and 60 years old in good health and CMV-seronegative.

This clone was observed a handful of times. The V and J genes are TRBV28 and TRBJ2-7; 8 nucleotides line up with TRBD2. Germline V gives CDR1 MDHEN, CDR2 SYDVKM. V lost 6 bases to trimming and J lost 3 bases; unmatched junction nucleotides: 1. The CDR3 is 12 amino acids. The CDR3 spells CASRLADYEQYF. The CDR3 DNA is TGTGCCAGCAGACTAGCGGACTACGAGCAGTACTTC.

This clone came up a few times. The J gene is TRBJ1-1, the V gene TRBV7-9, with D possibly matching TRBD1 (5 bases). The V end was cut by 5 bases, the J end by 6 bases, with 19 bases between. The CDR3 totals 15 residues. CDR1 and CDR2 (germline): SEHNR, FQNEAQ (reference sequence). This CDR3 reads CASSPTGQGKAEAFF. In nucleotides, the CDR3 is TGTGCCAGCAGCCCAACCGGGCAGGGAAAAGCTGAAGCTTTCTTT.

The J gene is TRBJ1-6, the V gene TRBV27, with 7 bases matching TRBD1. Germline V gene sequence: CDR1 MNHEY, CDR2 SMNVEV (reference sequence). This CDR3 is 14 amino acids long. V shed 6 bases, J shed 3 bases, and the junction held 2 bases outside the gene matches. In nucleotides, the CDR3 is TGTGCCAGCAGGACAGGGATCTATAATTCACCCCTCCACTTT. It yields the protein CASRTGIYNSPLHF.

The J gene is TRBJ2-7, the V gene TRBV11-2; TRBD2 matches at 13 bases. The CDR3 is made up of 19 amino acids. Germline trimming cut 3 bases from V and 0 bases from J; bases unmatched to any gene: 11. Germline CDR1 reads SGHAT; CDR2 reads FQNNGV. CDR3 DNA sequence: TGTGCCAGCAGCTTCCGTCCCGGGACTAGCGGGATGCCCTCCTACGAGCAGTACTTC. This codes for CASSFRPGTSGMPSYEQYF.

The CDR3 here is CSARITGAGGELFF. CDR3 sequence (DNA): TGCAGCGCTAGAATTACAGGGGCTGGCGGGGAGCTGTTTTTT. This chain joins TRBV29-1 and TRBJ2-2; TRBD1 aligns across 7 bases. Germline CDR1 reads SQVTM; CDR2 reads ANQGSEA. The CDR3 runs 14 residues. V gave up 7 bases and J gave up 7 bases; unmatched junction bases: 12.

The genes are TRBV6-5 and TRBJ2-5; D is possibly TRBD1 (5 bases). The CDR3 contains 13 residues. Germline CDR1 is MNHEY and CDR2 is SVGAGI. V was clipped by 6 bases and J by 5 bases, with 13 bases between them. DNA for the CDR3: TGTGCCAGCAGGGATACAGGCCGGGAGACCCAGTACTTC. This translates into CASRDTGRETQYF.

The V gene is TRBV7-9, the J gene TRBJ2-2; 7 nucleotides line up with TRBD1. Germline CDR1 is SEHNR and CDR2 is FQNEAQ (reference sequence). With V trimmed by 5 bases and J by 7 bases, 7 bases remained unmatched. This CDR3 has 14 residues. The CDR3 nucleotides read TGTGCCAGCAGCCCTAGAGGGGGCATCGGGGAGCTGTTTTTT. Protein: CASSPRGGIGELFF.

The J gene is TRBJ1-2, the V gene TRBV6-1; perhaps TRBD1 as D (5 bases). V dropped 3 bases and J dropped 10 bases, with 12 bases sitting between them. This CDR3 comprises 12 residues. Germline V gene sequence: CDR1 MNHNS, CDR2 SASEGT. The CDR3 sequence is CASSEGKGHYTF. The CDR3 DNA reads TGTGCCAGCAGTGAGGGGAAGGGGCACTACACCTTC.

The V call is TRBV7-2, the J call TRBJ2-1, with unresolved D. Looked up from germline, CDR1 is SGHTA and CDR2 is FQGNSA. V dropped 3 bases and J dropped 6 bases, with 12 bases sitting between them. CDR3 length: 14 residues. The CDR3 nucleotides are TGTGCCAGCAGCTTCCAGGCCGTGGGCAATGAGCAGTTCTTC. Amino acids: CASSFQAVGNEQFF.

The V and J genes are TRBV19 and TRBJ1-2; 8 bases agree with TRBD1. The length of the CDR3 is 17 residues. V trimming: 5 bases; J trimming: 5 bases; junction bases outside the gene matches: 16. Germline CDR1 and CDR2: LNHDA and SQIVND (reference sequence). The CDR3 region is CASSPQDRVKGDYGYTF. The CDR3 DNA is TGTGCCAGTAGTCCACAGGACAGGGTGAAAGGGGATTATGGCTACACCTTC.

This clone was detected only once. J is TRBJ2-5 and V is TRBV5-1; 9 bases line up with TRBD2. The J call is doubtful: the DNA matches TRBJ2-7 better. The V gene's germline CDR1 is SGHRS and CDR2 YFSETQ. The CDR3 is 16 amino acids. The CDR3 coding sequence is TGCGCCAGCAGCTTGGCCGGAAGCGGGAGGCCCTACGAGCAGTACTTC. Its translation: CASSLAGSGRPYEQYF.

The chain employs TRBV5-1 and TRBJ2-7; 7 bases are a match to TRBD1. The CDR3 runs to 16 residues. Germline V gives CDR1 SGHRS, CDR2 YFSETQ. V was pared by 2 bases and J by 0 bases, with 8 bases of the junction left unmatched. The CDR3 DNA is TGCGCCAGCAGCTTTACCGGGACAGTTAGCTCCTACGAGCAGTACTTC. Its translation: CASSFTGTVSSYEQYF. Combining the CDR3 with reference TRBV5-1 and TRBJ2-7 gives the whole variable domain KAGVTQTPRYLIKTRGQQVTLSCSPISGHRSVSWYQQTPGQGLQFLFEYFSETQRNKGNFPGRFSGRQFSNSRSEMNVSTLELGDSALYLCASSFTGTVSSYEQYFGPGTRLTVT.

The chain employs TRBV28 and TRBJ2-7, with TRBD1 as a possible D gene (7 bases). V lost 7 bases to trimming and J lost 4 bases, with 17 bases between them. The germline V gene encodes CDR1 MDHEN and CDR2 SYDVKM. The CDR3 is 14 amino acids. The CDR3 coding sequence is TGTGCCAGCACCCAGGGGGGAGTGGGGTACGAGCAGTACTTC. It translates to CASTQGGVGYEQYF.

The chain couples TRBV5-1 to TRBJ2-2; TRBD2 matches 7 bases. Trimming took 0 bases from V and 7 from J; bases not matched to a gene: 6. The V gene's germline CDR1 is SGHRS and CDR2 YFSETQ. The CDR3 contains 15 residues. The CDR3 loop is CASSLGGSTYGELFF. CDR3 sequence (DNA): TGCGCCAGCAGCTTGGGCGGGAGCACCTACGGGGAGCTGTTTTTT.

The CDR3 DNA reads as TGTGCCATCAGTGGAGGACTGGCGAGCTCCTACGAGCAGTACTTC. This translates into CAISGGLASSYEQYF. The chain employs TRBV10-3 and TRBJ2-7; maybe TRBD2 (5 bases). The CDR3 loop spans 15 amino acids. Germline CDR1 ENHRY, CDR2 SYGVKD. The V end lost 4 bases, the J end lost 0 bases, and 13 bases lay between the germline ends.

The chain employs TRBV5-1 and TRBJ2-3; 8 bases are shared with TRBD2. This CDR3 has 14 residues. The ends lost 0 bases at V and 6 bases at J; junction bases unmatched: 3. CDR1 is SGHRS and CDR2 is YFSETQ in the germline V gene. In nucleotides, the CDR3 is TGCGCCAGCAGCTTGGGGGTAGCGGGGGATACGCAGTATTTT. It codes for CASSLGVAGDTQYF.

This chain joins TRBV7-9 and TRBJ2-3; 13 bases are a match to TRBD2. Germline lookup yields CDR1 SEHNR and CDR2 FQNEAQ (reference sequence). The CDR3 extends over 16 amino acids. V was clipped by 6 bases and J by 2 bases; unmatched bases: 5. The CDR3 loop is CASRTGLAGPTDTQYF. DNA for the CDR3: TGTGCCAGCAGGACGGGACTAGCGGGGCCCACAGATACGCAGTATTTT.

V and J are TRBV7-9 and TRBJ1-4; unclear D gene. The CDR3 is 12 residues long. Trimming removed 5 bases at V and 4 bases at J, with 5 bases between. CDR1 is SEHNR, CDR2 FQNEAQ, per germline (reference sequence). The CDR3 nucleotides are TGTGCCAGCAGCATACTTAATGAAAAACTGTTTTTT. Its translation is CASSILNEKLFF.

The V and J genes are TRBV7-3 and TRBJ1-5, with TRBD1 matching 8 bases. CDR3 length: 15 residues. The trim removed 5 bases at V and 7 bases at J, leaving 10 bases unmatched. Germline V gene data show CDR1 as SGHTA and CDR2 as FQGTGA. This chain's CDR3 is CASSPLQGAKQPQHF. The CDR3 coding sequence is TGTGCCAGCAGCCCCCTGCAGGGGGCGAAGCAGCCCCAGCATTTT.

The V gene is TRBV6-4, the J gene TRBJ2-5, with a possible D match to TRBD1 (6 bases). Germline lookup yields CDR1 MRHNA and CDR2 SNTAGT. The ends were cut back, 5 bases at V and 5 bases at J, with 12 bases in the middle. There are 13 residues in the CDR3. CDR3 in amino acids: CASSRNRVETQYF. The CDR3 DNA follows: TGTGCCAGCAGTCGTAACAGGGTGGAGACCCAGTACTTC.

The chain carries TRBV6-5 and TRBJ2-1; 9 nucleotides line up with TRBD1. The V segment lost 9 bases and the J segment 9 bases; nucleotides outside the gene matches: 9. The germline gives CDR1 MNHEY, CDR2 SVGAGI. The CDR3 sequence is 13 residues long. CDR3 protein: CASHRGLNGEQFF. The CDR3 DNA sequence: TGTGCCAGTCACAGGGGGCTTAACGGTGAGCAGTTCTTC.

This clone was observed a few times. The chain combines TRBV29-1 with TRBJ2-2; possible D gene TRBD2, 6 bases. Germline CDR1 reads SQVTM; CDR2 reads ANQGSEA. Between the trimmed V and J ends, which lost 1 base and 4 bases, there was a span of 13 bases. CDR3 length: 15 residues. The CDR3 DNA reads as TGCAGCGTTGAAGGCGGGGCAGTTTTCACCGGGGAGCTGTTTTTT. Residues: CSVEGGAVFTGELFF.

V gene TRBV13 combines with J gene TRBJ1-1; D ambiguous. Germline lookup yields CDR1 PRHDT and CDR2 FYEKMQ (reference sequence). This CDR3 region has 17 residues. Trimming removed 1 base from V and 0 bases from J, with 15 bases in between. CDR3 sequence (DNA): TGTGCCAGCAGCTTAGCCGGGGTGGGATTTTTGAACACTGAAGCTTTCTTT. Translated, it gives CASSLAGVGFLNTEAFF.

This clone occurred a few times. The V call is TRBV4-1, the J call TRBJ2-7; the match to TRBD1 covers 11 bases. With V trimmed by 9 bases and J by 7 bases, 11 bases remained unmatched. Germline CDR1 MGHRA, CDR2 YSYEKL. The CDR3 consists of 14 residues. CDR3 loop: CASTLGQGAGEQYF. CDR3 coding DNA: TGCGCCAGTACTCTCGGACAGGGGGCAGGGGAGCAGTACTTC.

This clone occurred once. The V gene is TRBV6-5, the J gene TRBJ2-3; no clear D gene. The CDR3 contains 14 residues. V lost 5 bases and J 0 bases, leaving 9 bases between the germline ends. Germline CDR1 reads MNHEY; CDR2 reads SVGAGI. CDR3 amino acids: CASSSSESTDTQYF. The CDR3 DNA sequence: TGTGCCAGCAGTAGCAGCGAGAGCACAGATACGCAGTATTTT.

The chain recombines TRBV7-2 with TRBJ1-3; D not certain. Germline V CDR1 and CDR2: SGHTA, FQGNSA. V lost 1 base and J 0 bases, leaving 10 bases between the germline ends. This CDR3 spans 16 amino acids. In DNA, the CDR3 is TGTGCCAGCAGCTTAGGTCACAGAATCTCTGGAAACACCATATATTTT. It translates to CASSLGHRISGNTIYF.